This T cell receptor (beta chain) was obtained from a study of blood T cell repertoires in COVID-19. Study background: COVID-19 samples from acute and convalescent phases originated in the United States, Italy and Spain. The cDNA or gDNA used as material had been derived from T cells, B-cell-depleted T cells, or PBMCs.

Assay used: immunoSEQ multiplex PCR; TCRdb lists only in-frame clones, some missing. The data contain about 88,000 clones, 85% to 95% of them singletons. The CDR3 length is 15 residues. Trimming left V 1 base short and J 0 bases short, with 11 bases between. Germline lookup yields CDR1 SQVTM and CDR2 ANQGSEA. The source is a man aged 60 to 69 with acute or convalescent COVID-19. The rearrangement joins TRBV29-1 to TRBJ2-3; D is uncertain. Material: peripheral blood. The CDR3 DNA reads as TGCAGCGTTGAAGGGGCCAACCCCAGCACAGATACGCAGTATTTT. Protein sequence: CSVEGANPSTDTQYF.